Sequencing of this T cell receptor (beta chain) was carried out in a study of response to subunit inactivated influenza vaccine (dated by TCRdb to the late 2010s). Regarding the complete study: Deep quantitative T cell receptor repertoire profiling was used in the study to track responses to a trivalent subunit inactivated influenza vaccine. The investigation overall reported the following: It was suggested by the authors that each seasonal influenza vaccination may recruit only a limited number of new T cells.

Library creation used RT-PCR. Instrument used: Illumina HiSeq 2500. TCRdb handled the public reads itself, with Q25 trimming in fastp and clone calling in MiXCR, and kept productive beta chains. Duplicate CDR3 protein sequences are folded into a single record with the most common DNA and genes. The table for this sample lists approximately 500,000 distinct CDR3 sequences; roughly 23% of them were counted only once. The ten largest clonotypes hold approximately 2.9% of the sample. This clonotype was observed a handful of times. Its antigen is still unknown. No base quality information exists; no much larger clone differs at one position. Spanning cysteine to phenylalanine, the CDR3 consists of 14 amino acids. The kept DNA is CDR3 alone, 42 bases in frame from the first base. Germline trimming amounts to 6 bases on V and 1 base on J, with 4 as the count of junction bases outside the gene matches. The same data also contributed to another study, on T cells expressing NK-cell markers. Taken from the second paper: TCR beta cDNA libraries were made by 5'RACE template switching that added a universal primer site and unique molecular identifiers. TCR beta-chain repertoires were profiled in sorted CD3+CD56+NKG2C+, CD3+CD56+NKG2C- and CD3+CD56-NKG2C+ T-cell subsets from eight donors. Seven of the eight sequenced donors were HCMV-seropositive and one was HCMV-seronegative. To restrict sorting to alphabetaTCR-expressing T cells, an anti-gammadeltaTCR antibody was added in several experiments. For roughly six donors, the dominant CD3+CD56+NKG2C+ clonotypes were among the top 10 CD8+ clonotypes and accounted for roughly 1.0-8% of CD8+ T cells. Those dominant clonotypes were again the most abundant among CD3+CD56-NKG2C+ cells in a handful of donors, at about 28.3-65%. It remained unclear whether the expanded NKG2C-expressing T cell clones were specific for HCMV antigens. The study sequenced eight donors, all healthy volunteers chosen at random: three men and five women. HCMV serostatus was determined by detecting HCMV-specific IgG in serum with a commercial ELISA kit. Ficoll density gradient centrifugation was used to isolate peripheral blood mononuclear cells from blood. CD4+ and CD8+ T cells were isolated from PBMC by magnetic immunoseparation with Miltenyi isolation kits. Synthesis of cDNA was primed from the TCR beta constant segment and was followed by two consecutive PCR amplification steps. Libraries were sequenced as 2 x 150 bp reads on Illumina HiSeq 2000/2500, MiSeq or NextSeq. Reads were demultiplexed and grouped by UMI with MIGEC, and clonotypes were assembled and quantified with MiTCR. To exclude erroneous sequences, any TCR cDNA sequence not supported by at least two reads was discarded. The tcR package was used for downstream repertoire analysis, and clonotypes were matched across fractions by CDR3 nucleotide sequence plus V segment. VDJmatch was used to annotate antigen specificity against VDJdb, with one amino acid substitution allowed in CDR3.

Source: CD4+ T cells sorted from PBMCs, taken roughly 12 days after vaccination. The receptor was derived from a man aged 50 to 59 who received an inactivated influenza vaccine. Donor details come from another sample of the same person, matched by shared clones. The chain links TRBV12-3 or TRBV12-4 with TRBJ1-2; TRBD1 aligns with 8 central bases. The nucleotide sequence reads TGTGCCAGCAGGTGGGACAGGAGTAACTATGGCTACACCTTC. This yields the protein CASRWDRSNYGYTF.